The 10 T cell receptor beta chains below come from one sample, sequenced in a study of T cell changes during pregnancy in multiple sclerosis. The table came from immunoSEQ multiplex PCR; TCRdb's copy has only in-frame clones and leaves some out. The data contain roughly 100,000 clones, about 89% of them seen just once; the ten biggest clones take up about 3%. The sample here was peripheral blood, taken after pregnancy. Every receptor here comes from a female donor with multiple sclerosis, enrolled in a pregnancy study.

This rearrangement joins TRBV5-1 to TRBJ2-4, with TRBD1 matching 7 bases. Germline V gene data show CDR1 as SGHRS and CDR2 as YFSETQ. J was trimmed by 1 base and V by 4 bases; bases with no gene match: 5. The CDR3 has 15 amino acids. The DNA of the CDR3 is TGCGCCAGCAGCCTAGACAGGGCTGCCAAAAACATTCAGTACTTC. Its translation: CASSLDRAAKNIQYF.

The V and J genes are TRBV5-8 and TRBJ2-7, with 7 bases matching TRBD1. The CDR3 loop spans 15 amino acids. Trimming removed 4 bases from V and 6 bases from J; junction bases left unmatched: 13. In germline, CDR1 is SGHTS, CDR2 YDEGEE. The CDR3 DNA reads TGTGCCAGCAGCAGTAGACAGGGTAAGGTCGTCGAGCAGTACTTC. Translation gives CASSSRQGKVVEQYF.

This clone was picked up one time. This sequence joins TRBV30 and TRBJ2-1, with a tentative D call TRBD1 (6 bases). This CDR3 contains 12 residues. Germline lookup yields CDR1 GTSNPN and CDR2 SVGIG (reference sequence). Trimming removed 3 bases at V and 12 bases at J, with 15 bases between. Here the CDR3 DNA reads TGTGCCTGGAGCCTTACAGGGCTGGTGCAGTTCTTC. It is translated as CAWSLTGLVQFF.

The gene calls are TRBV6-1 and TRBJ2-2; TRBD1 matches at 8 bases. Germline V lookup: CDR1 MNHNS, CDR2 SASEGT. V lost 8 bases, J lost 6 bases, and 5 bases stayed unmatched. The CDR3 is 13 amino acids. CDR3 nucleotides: TGTGCCAGCCCCGGGACAGGCCCCGGGGAGCTGTTTTTT. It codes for CASPGTGPGELFF.

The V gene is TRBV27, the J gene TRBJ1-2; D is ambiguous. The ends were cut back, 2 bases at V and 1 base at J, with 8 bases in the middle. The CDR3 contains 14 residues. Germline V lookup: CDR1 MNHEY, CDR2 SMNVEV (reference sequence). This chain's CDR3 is CASSLNPFNYGYTF. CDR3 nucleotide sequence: TGTGCCAGCAGTTTAAATCCATTTAACTATGGCTACACCTTC.

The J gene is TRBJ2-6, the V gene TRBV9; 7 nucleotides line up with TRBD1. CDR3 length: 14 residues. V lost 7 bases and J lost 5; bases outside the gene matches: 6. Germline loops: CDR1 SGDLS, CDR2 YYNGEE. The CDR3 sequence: CASQGGGRANVLTF. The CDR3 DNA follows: TGTGCCAGCCAAGGGGGCGGTAGGGCCAACGTCCTGACTTTC. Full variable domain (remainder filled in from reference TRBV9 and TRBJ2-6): DSGVTQTPKHLITATGQRVTLRCSPRSGDLSVYWYQQSLDQGLQFLIQYYNGEERAKGNILERFSAQQFPDLHSELNLSSLELGDSALYFCASQGGGRANVLTFGAGSRLTVL.

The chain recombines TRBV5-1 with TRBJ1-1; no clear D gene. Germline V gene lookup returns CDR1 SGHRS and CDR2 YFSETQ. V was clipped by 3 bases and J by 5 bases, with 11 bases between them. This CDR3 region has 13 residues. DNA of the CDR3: TGCGCCAGCAGCTCCCTAACTTGGACTGAAGCTTTCTTT. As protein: CASSSLTWTEAFF.

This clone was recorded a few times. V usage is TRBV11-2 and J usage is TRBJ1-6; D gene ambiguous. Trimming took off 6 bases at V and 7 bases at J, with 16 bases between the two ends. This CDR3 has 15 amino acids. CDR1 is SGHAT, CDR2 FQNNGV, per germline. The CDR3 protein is CASSTGLRGNSPLHF. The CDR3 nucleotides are TGTGCCAGCAGTACTGGTCTGAGAGGGAATTCACCCCTCCACTTT.

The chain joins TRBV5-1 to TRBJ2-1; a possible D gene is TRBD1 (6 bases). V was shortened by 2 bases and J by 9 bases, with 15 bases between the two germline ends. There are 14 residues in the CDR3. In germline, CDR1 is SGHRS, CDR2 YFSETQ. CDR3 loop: CASSLTVGAVEQFF. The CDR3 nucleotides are TGCGCCAGCAGCTTAACTGTGGGGGCGGTTGAGCAGTTCTTC.

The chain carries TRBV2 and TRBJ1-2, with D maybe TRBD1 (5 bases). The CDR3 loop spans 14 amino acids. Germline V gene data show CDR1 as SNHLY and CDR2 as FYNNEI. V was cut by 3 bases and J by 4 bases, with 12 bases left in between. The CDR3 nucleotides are TGTGCCAGCAGTGAGTTCTGGACAACCTATGGCTACACCTTC. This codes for CASSEFWTTYGYTF.